In this sample, the clone carrying this T cell receptor (beta chain) turned up many times. Its antigen is unidentified. The data stem from a study of T cells in Graves' hyperthyroidism and ophthalmopathy. Authors of the study amplified TCR beta CDR3 regions from RNA transcripts. An initial round of RT-PCR targeting the TCR CDR3 relied on the HTBI primer set. TCRdb called the multiplex PCR reads again in MiXCR, with one record for every CDR3 protein. The sample shows a few hundred thousand distinct CDR3 sequences, 46% of them seen only once. The V gene's germline CDR1 is SQVTM and CDR2 ANQGSEA. This CDR3 has 14 amino acids. Trimming took 7 bases from V and 6 from J, leaving 21 bases between them. Study observations and caveats: The model foresaw ophthalmopathy a median around seven months prior to onset. Appearing also in blood were most of the thyroid clonotypes expanded above 0.001.

The sequenced sample was peripheral blood or thyroid tissue (not recorded which). The sequence came from a woman under 30 with Graves' hyperthyroidism. This chain connects TRBV29-1 to TRBJ1-2, with D possibly matching TRBD1 (6 bases). CDR3 protein: CSDGQSGVQHGYTF. As DNA, the CDR3 is TGCAGCGACGGCCAATCAGGGGTCCAACATGGCTACACCTTC.